Detailed here is one T cell receptor (beta chain). In the same sample, other DNA sequences code for this CDR3. CDR3 length equals 12 residues. Trimming shortened V by 3 bases and J by 2 bases, and 4 bases separated the two germline ends. Sequenced by immunoSEQ multiplex PCR; TCRdb stores in-frame clones only, minus some. The sample gives around 170,000 clones, roughly nine tenths of which show up once; 0.55% to 0.7% is in the top ten. The sample originates from a study of control samples from healthy donors and cancer patients. The rearrangement links TRBV12-3 or TRBV12-4 to TRBJ2-5; D is unclear. The sequencing input was blood. This TCR came from a woman in her twenties or thirties in good health. The CDR3 here is CASSLGQETQYF. As DNA, the CDR3 is TGTGCCAGCAGTTTGGGGCAAGAGACCCAGTACTTC.